The present T cell receptor (beta chain) was sequenced within a study of control samples from healthy donors and cancer patients. Profiling relied on immunoSEQ multiplex PCR, and the TCRdb table lists in-frame clones only, not all of them. The sample contains 75,000 to 95,000 clones, about nine tenths of which appear only once. Input material: blood. The receptor was isolated from a woman aged 18-29 years in good health.

CDR3 residues: CASSDTPEQETQYF. The CDR3, as DNA: TGTGCCAGCAGTGACACCCCTGAGCAAGAGACCCAGTACTTC. V is TRBV2 and J is TRBJ2-5, with no clear D. The ends were cut back, 3 bases at V and 2 bases at J, with 10 bases in the middle. Germline lookup yields CDR1 SNHLY and CDR2 FYNNEI. The CDR3 consists of 14 residues.